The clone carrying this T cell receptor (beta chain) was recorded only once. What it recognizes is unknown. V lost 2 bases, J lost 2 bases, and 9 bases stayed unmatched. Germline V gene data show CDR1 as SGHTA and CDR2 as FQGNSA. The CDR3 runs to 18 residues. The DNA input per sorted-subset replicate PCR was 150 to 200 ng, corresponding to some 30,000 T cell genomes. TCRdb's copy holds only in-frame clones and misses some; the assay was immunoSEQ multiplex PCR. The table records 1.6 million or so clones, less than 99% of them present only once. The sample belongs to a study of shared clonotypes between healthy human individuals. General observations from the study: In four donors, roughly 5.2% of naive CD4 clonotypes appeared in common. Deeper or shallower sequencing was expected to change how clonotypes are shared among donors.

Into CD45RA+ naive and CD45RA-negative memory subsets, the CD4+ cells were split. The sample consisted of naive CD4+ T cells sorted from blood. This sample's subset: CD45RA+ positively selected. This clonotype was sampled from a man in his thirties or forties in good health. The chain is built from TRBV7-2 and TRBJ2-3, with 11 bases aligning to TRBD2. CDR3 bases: TGTGCCAGCAGCTTATTAGCGGGAGGGACATCAAACACAGATACGCAGTATTTT. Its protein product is CASSLLAGGTSNTDTQYF.